This T cell receptor (beta chain) was sequenced during a study of vaccination and CD4 T cells after COVID-19. Background on the study: Vaccination of participants consisted of two doses of either BNT162b2 or mRNA-1273 vaccine. Study-wide results and limits: Spike mono-reactivity applied to 304 of 307 vaccine-specific clones detected in convalescent patients.

Oncomine TCR Beta short-read sequencing was applied to DNA from cultured CD4+ T cells. From the PCR reads, TCRdb called clonotypes with MiXCR, one entry per CDR3 protein. Altogether about 15,000 distinct CDR3 sequences are present, roughly 52% being singletons, with the ten largest covering about 12%. In the case of this clonotype: Its antigen is undetermined.

The treatment is: roughly 10-day PBMC culture with coronavirus spike peptide pools or control peptides (ViraFEST assay). At both days 3 and 7, half the medium was replaced with fresh IL-2 medium. This CDR3 has 14 amino acids. Germline V gene data show CDR1 as SNHLY and CDR2 as FYNNEI. The junction had 6 bases not matched to a gene; V was cut back by 5 bases and J by 5 bases. The chain recombines TRBV2 with TRBJ1-1; TRBD1 matches 9 bases. The TCR was taken from a human donor who had recovered from COVID-19. The specimen sequenced was CD4+ T cells from blood, cultured in vitro. The CDR3 protein is CASSSDRGWTEAFF. CDR3 bases: TGTGCCAGCAGTTCGGACAGGGGATGGACTGAAGCTTTCTTT.